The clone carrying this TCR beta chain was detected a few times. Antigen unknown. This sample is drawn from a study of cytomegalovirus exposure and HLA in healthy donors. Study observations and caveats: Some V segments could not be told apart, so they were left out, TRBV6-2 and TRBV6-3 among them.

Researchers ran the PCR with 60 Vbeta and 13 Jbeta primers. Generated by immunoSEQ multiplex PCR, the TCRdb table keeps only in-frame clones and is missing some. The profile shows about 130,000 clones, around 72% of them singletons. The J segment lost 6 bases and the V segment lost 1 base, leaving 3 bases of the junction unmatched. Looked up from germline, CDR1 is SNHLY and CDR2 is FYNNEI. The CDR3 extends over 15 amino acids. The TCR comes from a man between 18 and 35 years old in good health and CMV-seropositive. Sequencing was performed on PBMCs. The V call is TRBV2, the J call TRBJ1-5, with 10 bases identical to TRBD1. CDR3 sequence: CASSEEGTGAQPQHF. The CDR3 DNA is TGTGCCAGCAGTGAAGAAGGGACAGGGGCTCAGCCCCAGCATTTT.